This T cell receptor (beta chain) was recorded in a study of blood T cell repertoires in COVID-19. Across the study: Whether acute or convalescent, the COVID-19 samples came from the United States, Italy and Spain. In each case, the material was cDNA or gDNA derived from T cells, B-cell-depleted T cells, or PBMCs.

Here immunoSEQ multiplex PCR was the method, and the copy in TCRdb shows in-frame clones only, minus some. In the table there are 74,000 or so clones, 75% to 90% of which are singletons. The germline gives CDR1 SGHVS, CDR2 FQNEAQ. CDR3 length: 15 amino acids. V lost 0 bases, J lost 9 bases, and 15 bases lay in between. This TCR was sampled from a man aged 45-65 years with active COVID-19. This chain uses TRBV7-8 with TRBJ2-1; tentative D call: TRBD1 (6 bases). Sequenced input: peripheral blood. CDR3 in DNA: TGTGCCAGCAGCTTAGCCCGACAGGAGACAAGTGAGCAGTTCTTC. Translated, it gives CASSLARQETSEQFF.